This T cell receptor beta chain was sequenced in a study of memory CD4+ T cells and cytomegalovirus serostatus. Overall study findings and caveats: Of around 160 reported CMV TCRbeta sequences, 65 to 85 were found in memory CD4+ repertoires. The CMV-associated TCR signature appears largely within the CD4+ memory repertoire.

V lost 2 bases to trimming and J lost 9 bases, with 17 bases between them. The CDR3 runs 15 residues. CDR1 and CDR2 (germline): ENHRY, SYGVKD. As handled by the study authors: Out-of-frame sequences were removed, leaving 2 million to 2.5 million distinct TCRbeta sequences. Sequenced by immunoSEQ multiplex PCR; TCRdb stores in-frame clones only, minus some. V, J and clone size reflect that table, while D and trimming were determined from the DNA. The sample yields 50,000 or so clones, over 75% seen once. A word on this clone: Its antigen remains unknown.

The sort gate was single viable CD3+CD4+CD8-CD45RO+ cells for memory CD4+ T cells. CMV serostatus came from serum IgG against pp150, pp28, p38, p52. This sequence joins TRBV10-3 and TRBJ2-1; D uncertain. This receptor was identified in an adult in good health and CMV-seronegative. The sequenced material came from memory CD4+ T cells from blood. The CDR3 reads CAISERETLYGEQFF. CDR3 in DNA: TGTGCCATCAGTGAGCGAGAGACACTATACGGTGAGCAGTTCTTC.